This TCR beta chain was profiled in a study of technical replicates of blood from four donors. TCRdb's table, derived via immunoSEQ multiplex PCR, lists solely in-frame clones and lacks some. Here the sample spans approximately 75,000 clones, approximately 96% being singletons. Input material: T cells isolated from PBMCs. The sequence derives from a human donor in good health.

The CDR3 bases are TGCGCCAGCAGCTCCCTGACAGAAACCACTGAAGCTTTCTTT. Its protein product is CASSSLTETTEAFF. The chain uses TRBV5-1 and TRBJ1-1; maybe TRBD1 (5 bases). This CDR3 is 14 amino acids long. Germline CDR1 reads SGHRS; CDR2 reads YFSETQ. The V end lost 3 bases, the J end lost 4 bases, and 13 bases lay between the germline ends. The full variable domain, in which reference TRBV5-1 and TRBJ1-1 provide the parts outside the CDR3, is KAGVTQTPRYLIKTRGQQVTLSCSPISGHRSVSWYQQTPGQGLQFLFEYFSETQRNKGNFPGRFSGRQFSNSRSEMNVSTLELGDSALYLCASSSLTETTEAFFGQGTRLTVV.